This T cell receptor beta chain was sequenced for a study of blood T cells in healthy people across ages. As regards this clonotype: Its antigen is still unknown.

Between the trimmed V and J ends, which lost 3 bases and 6 bases, there was a span of 9 bases. The CDR3 is made up of 14 amino acids. Study-level results: There was no known CMV status for donors, so expanded clonotype changes were possibly confounded.

Caucasian individuals from Russia who were healthy and aged about 6 to 95 acted as donors. Peripheral blood, roughly 9.3 milliliters per donor, was collected. Using a J-beta primer mix together with a sample-barcoded 5' primer, a second PCR was run for roughly 7 to 11 cycles. The template-switch adaptor, which had 12 random nucleotides, put a tag on each cDNA molecule. One entry per CDR3 protein, called by TCRdb with MiXCR from the 5' RACE reads. Of over 1,500,000 distinct CDR3 sequences in the sample, roughly two fifths were seen once. The sequence derives from a human donor in good health. The chain couples TRBV12-3 or TRBV12-4 to TRBJ1-6, with a possible D match to TRBD1 (6 bases). The sequenced material came from blood. The CDR3 region is CASSLGARNSPLHF. The CDR3 coding sequence is TGTGCCAGCAGTTTGGGGGCGCGTAATTCACCCCTCCACTTT.